The sequence of this T cell receptor beta chain was determined in a study of blood T cell repertoires in COVID-19. Across the study: PBMCs, B-cell-depleted T cells, or T cells were the source of the cDNA or gDNA that made up the material.

The CDR3 is 12 residues long. Germline loops: CDR1 SQVTM, CDR2 ANQGSEA. V dropped 7 bases and J dropped 4; count of bases not matched to a gene: 7. Authors' methods: Amplifying reference gene primers gave estimates of nucleated cell counts. Assay used: immunoSEQ multiplex PCR; TCRdb lists only in-frame clones, some missing. For V, J and clone size, that table is used; D and trimming come from the DNA. The sample carries 120,000 or so clones, 65% to 90% recorded once. The rearrangement links TRBV29-1 to TRBJ2-7; 7 bases are shared with TRBD1. The sample was peripheral blood. This clonotype was sampled from a woman in her sixties or seventies with acute or convalescent COVID-19. CDR3 protein: CSGYRGKYEQYF. CDR3 DNA sequence: TGCAGCGGTTACAGGGGAAAGTACGAGCAGTACTTC.